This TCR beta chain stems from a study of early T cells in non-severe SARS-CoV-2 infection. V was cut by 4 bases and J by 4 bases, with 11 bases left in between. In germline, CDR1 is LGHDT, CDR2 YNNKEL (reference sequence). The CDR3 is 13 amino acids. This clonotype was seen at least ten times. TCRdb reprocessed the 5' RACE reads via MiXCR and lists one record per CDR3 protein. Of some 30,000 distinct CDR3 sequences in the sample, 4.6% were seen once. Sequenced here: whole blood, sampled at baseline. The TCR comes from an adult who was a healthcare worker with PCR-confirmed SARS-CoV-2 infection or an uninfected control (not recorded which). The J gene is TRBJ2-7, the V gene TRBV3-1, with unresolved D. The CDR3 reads CASSRANGYEQYF. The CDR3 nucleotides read TGTGCCAGCAGCCGAGCGAATGGGTACGAGCAGTACTTC.